This T cell receptor beta chain stems from a study of cytomegalovirus exposure and HLA in healthy donors. About this clone: The antigen is not known.

Findings and limits, study-wide: TCR beta V- and J-gene trimming, according to a later analysis, was linked to a missense DCLRE1C variant. CMV serostatus was the only immune exposure information that was available.

PCR employed 60 Vbeta and 13 Jbeta primers. Assay: immunoSEQ multiplex PCR; the TCRdb copy retains only in-frame clones and omits some. Counted here are 75,000 to 100,000 clones, around 80% occurring once; the ten biggest clones make up about 6.8%. In germline, CDR1 is SNHLY, CDR2 FYNNEI. The CDR3 is made up of 13 amino acids. V shed 4 bases, J shed 15 bases, and the junction held 10 bases outside the gene matches. This receptor was taken from a man aged 25 to 40 in good health and CMV-seronegative. The specimen was PBMCs. The V gene is TRBV2, the J gene TRBJ2-1; 9 bases line up with TRBD1. The DNA of the CDR3 is TGTGCCAGCAGTGGCATCCGGGACAGGGATCTGTTCTTC. It specifies CASSGIRDRDLFF.